The clone carrying this T cell receptor (beta chain) was detected only a few times. Its matching antigen is unknown. Germline CDR1 SGHTA, CDR2 FQGNSA. The CDR3 extends over 14 amino acids. V dropped 3 bases and J dropped 6 bases, with 14 bases sitting between them. These data originate in a study of PD-1 blockade in classical Hodgkin lymphoma. Assay used: immunoSEQ multiplex PCR; TCRdb lists only in-frame clones, some missing. The data show 10,000 to 15,000 clones, with approximately 80% seen just once and around 24% held by the top ten. Study-level results: Newly diagnosed patients reportedly had lower baseline TCR diversity than healthy donors. Complete responders' diversity at baseline resembled that of newly diagnosed patients. By C4D1, CD4+ diversity increased significantly, especially in complete responders.

Every one of the patients relapsed after autologous stem cell transplantation (brentuximab vedotin exposure was variable). After PBMCs were thawed, their CD8+ T cells were isolated by magnetic negative selection. The source is a human donor with classical Hodgkin lymphoma. The sample was CD8+ T cells from blood, taken at baseline. The chain couples TRBV7-2 to TRBJ1-2; D may be TRBD1 (5 bases). CDR3 loop: CASSFQFLGDGYTF. CDR3 in DNA: TGTGCCAGCAGCTTCCAATTCCTAGGGGATGGCTACACCTTC.